This T cell receptor beta chain was retrieved from a study of type 1 regulatory T cells. TCRdb analysed the reads with MiXCR anew, one entry per CDR3 protein. This sample has about 62,000 distinct CDR3 sequences; 55% to 65% occur once, and the top ten carry 1.5% to 2%. CDR1 is DFQATT and CDR2 is SNEGSKA in the germline V gene (reference sequence). V lost 5 bases to trimming and J lost 0 bases, with 2 bases between them. The CDR3 sequence is 11 residues long. Points on this clonotype: Its specificity is unknown.

The sequence was obtained from a human donor in good health. J is TRBJ1-3 and V is TRBV20-1; D is undetermined. The material sequenced was cultured non-Tr1 T cells, either the whole culture or a sorted T cell fraction (not recorded which). The CDR3 bases are TGCAGTGCTCCCTCTGGAAACACCATATATTTT. It encodes CSAPSGNTIYF.